A few counts support the clone carrying this T cell receptor (beta chain). Exposed participants came across a COVID-19 case within 2 weeks before study entry. This sample was taken from a study of blood T cell repertoires in COVID-19. Background on the study: Samples taken during acute and convalescent COVID-19 were collected in the United States, Italy and Spain. The cDNA or gDNA used as material had been derived from T cells, B-cell-depleted T cells, or PBMCs.

The CDR3 has 13 residues. The V end lost 3 bases, the J end lost 6 bases, and 9 bases lay between the germline ends. The germline V gene has CDR1 MDHEN and CDR2 SYDVKM. Sequencing used immunoSEQ multiplex PCR; TCRdb keeps in-frame clones, though not all of them. In the table there are a few hundred thousand clones, about 90% of which are singletons. This rearrangement joins TRBV28 to TRBJ1-5, with a weak D call TRBD1 (5 bases). Specimen: PBMCs or T cells enriched from blood (not recorded which). This receptor was identified in a woman in her thirties who had been exposed to COVID-19. This CDR3 reads CASSLLGGQPQHF. In DNA form, the CDR3 reads TGTGCCAGCAGTTTGTTGGGGGGTCAGCCCCAGCATTTT.